This is a list of T cell receptor beta chains from one sample in a study of T cells after posttransplantation cyclophosphamide. The table came from immunoSEQ multiplex PCR; TCRdb's copy has only in-frame clones and leaves some out. This repertoire shows roughly 5,900 clones, over 1.5% found once; its top ten account for more than 25%. The specimen comprised PBMCs, sampled roughly 250 days after a stem cell transplant with posttransplant cyclophosphamide. These receptors originate from a young adult male patient who received an allogeneic stem cell transplant from a related donor, was CMV-positive, and had no GVHD. Some T cells may have come from the graft donor. The conserved cysteine and the conserved F or W are not part of the CDR3 here. Fields, in order: D gene, V gene, CDR3 protein. The D gene is left open where the match is weak.

>.|TRBV10-2
ASNPTMGHEKLF
>TRBD2|TRBV6-5
ASRGAAGGIQY
>TRBD2|TRBV10-2
ASSQASGGTDTQY
>TRBD2|TRBV10-3
AVDPAPGGGETQY
>.|TRBV7-9
ASSLTTGSLEAF
>TRBD2|TRBV18
ASSPGRAGGISDTQY
>TRBD1|TRBV19
ASSITGAFSNQPQH
>.|TRBV23-1
ASSRGTGELF
>TRBD2|TRBV29-1
SAAGLAGNNEQF
>.|TRBV5-1
ASSLHRLGTDTQY
>.|TRBV30
AVNLDSTDTQY
>TRBD2|TRBV5-8
ASSHSGSSYNEQF
>.|TRBV6-6
ASSWSGNTEAF
>.|TRBV18
ASSTALEQY
>TRBD1|TRBV19
ASRRDRGSGELF
>TRBD1|TRBV27
ASSLTKGQGAWGYT
>.|TRBV19
ATQQVDEQY
>TRBD1|TRBV5-1
ASSGGTVPNYGYT
>TRBD1|TRBV5-6
ASSQAGTGGYEQY
>TRBD2|TRBV9
ASSVTGTSGATGELF